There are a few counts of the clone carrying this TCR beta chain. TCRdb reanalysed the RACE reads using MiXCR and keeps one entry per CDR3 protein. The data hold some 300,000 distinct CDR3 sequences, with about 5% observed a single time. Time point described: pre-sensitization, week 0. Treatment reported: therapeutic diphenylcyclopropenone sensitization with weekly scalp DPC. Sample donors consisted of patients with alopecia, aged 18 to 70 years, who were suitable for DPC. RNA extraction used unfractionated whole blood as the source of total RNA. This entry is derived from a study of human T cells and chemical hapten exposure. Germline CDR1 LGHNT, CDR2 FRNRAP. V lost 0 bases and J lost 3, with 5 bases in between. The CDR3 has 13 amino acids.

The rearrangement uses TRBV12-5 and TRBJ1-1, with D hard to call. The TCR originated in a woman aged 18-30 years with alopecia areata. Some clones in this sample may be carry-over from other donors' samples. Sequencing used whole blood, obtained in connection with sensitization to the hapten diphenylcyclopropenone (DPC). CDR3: CASGLVTDTEAFF. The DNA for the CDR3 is TGTGCTAGTGGTTTGGTAACCGACACTGAAGCTTTCTTT.